This TCR beta chain was sequenced during a study of T cells in Graves' hyperthyroidism and ophthalmopathy. CDR1 and CDR2 (germline): KGHDR, SFDVKD. The CDR3 is 16 amino acids. Trimming stripped 1 base from V and 0 bases from J, with 10 bases between. This clonotype appeared a few times. Amplification of TCR beta CDR3 regions was performed using RNA transcripts as template. HTBI primers were used for first-round RT-PCR of the TCR CDR3. TCRdb fed the multiplex PCR reads into MiXCR, producing one record per CDR3 protein. The data show around 700,000 distinct CDR3 sequences, about 19% seen once. The chain employs TRBV24-1 and TRBJ2-3; D remains unclear. The clonotype was recovered from a woman in her 50s with Graves' hyperthyroidism that later progressed to Graves' ophthalmopathy. Sample: blood. The DNA for the CDR3 is TGTGCCACCAGTGATTTAGTTGCGGACAGCACAGATACGCAGTATTTT. Amino acid sequence: CATSDLVADSTDTQYF.